The TCR beta chain under discussion was sequenced for a study of CD8+ T cells in alopecia areata (dated by TCRdb to the late 2010s). Concerning the study at large: Treated patients were enrolled in an open-label pilot trial of oral tofacitinib at 5 to 10 mg twice daily for moderate-to-severe alopecia areata. RNA was extracted with the PAXgene miRNA kit for fixed scalp, the miRNeasy kit for PBMCs, and the RNeasy kit for mouse skin. immunoSEQ multiplex PCR using 35 Vbeta forward primers and 13 Jbeta reverse primers was used to amplify TCRbeta CDR3 regions. Patients received tofacitinib for 6 to 18 months and were then followed off drug for 6 months to check for delayed response and recurrence. On the human side, TCRbeta sequencing was run on scalp tissue and on sorted CD4+ and CD8+ peripheral blood T cells from healthy controls and from alopecia areata patients with either patchy or totalis/universalis disease. To study T cell clonal expansion in alopecia areata, the researchers applied high-throughput TCRbeta sequencing to both the C3H/HeJ mouse model and human patients. Clonality in the scalp was compared among normal scalp (n=4), patchy alopecia areata scalp (n=8), and alopecia totalis/universalis scalp (n=8). Biopsies were taken from tofacitinib-treated patients at baseline and again at 4 and 24 weeks into treatment, and several of those patients also had a later scalp biopsy. Results the study describes overall, beyond this receptor: Compared with mice, TCR sequences shared between patients were less clear, possibly partly because of HLA diversity across the patient population. Resident alphabeta T cells in normal human skin are also sequenced, complicating scalp TCR repertoire analysis, unlike mouse skin dominated by gammadelta T cells. Higher clonality and more expanded CD8+ clones were observed in lesional scalp than in normal scalp, particularly in alopecia totalis/universalis, a finding suggestive of antigenic drive.

Preparation of the library involved the immunoSEQ multiplex PCR assay. To provide template for TCR sequencing, every sample had RNA extracted and reverse transcribed into cDNA. First-strand cDNA was synthesized with SuperScript III using a 2:1 mix of oligo-dT and random hexamers. A synthetic immune receptor repertoire was used to measure amplification bias, and any remaining bias was corrected computationally. The paper's data handling went like this. After raw reads were preprocessed to remove errors, the CDR3 was defined following IMGT conventions as running from the conserved cysteine to phenylalanine. Clonality was computed by normalizing Shannon entropy by log2 of the number of productive unique TCRs and subtracting the result from 1. Whether each scalp clone was CD4 or CD8 was inferred by checking scalp TCRbeta sequences against the CD4 and CD8 repertoires from sorted blood. TCRdb carries this immuneACCESS record with in-frame sequences only. Its versions omit some clonotypes, under half of them owing to an unresolved V gene in the studies checked, with the rest unexplained. V and J calls and clone size are copied from that table; D and trimming were computed from the DNA. The sample table contains roughly 20,000 clones; only one count was recorded for less than 70% of them. The ten biggest clones cover 6.1% of the sample.

According to the study, the label for this sample's time point signals: baseline before oral tofacitinib. Peripheral blood and lesional scalp punch biopsies were obtained from patients with alopecia areata. Human scalp biopsies were fixed immediately in PAXgene tissue containers. The CDR3 contains 14 residues, cysteine and phenylalanine counted. The read is trimmed to its CDR3 DNA, 42 bases read in frame from base 1. The CDR1 and CDR2 encoded by the germline V gene are MGHRA and YSYEKL. The V and J ends are trimmed by 6 bases and 2 bases, leaving 13 bases between them. Concerning this clone itself: Its antigen remains undetermined. No base-level quality is on record; no much larger clone is a single base apart.

The receptor comes from a human donor with alopecia areata. The sequenced sample was skin, obtained at week 0. The rearranged chain carries TRBV4-1 and TRBJ2-5; TRBD1 is a possible D gene, resting on 6 matching bases. The bases read TGCGCCAGCAGTGCTAGGGACATTCAAGAGACCCAGTACTTC. It is translated as CASSARDIQETQYF.